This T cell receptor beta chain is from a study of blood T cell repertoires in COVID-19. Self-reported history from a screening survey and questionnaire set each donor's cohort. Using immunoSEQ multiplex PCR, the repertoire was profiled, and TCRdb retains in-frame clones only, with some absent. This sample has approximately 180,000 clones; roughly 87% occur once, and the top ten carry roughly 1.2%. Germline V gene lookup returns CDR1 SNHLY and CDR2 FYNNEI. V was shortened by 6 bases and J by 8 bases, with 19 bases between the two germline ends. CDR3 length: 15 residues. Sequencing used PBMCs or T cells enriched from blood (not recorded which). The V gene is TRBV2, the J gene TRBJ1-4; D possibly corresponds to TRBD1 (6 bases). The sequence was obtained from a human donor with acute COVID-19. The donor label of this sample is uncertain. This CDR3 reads CASSFDREGGEKLFF. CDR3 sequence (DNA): TGTGCCAGCAGCTTCGACCGGGAGGGGGGGGAAAAACTGTTTTTT. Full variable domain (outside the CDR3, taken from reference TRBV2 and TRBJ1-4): EPEVTQTPSHQVTQMGQEVILRCVPISNHLYFYWYRQILGQKVEFLVSFYNNEISEKSEIFDDQFSVERPDGSNFTLKIRSTKLEDSAMYFCASSFDREGGEKLFFGSGTQLSVL.